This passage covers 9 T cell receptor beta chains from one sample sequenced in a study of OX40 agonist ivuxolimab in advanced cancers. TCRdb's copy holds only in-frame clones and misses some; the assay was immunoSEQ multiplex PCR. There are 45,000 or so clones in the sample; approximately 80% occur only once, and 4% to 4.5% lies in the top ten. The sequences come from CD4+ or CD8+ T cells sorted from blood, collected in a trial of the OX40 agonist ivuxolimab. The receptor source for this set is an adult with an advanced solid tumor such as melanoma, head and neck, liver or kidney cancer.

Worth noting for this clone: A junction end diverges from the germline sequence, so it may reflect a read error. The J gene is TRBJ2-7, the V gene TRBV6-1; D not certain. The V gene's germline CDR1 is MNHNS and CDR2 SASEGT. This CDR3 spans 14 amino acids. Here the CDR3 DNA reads TGTGCCAGCAGGGAAGGCGGATCTACCTACGAGCAGTACTTC. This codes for CASREGGSTYEQYF.

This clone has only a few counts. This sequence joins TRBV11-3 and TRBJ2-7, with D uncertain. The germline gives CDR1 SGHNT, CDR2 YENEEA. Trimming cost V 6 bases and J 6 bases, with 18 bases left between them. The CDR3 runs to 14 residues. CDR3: CASRLRVPTSEQYF. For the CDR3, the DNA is TGTGCCAGCAGGTTGAGAGTTCCGACCTCCGAGCAGTACTTC. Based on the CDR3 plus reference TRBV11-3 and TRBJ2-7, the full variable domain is EAGVVQSPRYKIIEKKQPVAFWCNPISGHNTLYWYLQNLGQGPELLIRYENEEAVDDSQLPKDRFSAERLKGVDSTLKIQPAELGDSAVYLCASRLRVPTSEQYFGPGTRLTVT.

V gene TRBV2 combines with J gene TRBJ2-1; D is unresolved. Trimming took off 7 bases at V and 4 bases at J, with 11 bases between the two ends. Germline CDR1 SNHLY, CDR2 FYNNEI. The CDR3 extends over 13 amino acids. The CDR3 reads CASTEGVYNEQFF. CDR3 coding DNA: TGTGCCAGCACCGAAGGTGTTTACAATGAGCAGTTCTTC. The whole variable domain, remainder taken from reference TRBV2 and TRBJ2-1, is EPEVTQTPSHQVTQMGQEVILRCVPISNHLYFYWYRQILGQKVEFLVSFYNNEISEKSEIFDDQFSVERPDGSNFTLKIRSTKLEDSAMYFCASTEGVYNEQFFGPGTRLTVL.

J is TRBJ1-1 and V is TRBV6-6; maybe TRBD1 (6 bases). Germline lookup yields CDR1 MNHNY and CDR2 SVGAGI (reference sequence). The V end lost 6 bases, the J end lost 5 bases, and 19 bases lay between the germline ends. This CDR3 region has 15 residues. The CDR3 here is CASSPGQPGGTEAFF. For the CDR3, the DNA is TGTGCCAGCAGCCCAGGACAGCCGGGAGGGACTGAAGCTTTCTTT.

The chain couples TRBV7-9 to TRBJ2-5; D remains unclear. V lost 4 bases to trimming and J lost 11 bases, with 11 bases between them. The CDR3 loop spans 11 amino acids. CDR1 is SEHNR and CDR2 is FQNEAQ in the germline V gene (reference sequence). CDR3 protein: CASSSTSEQYF. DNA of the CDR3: TGTGCCAGCAGCTCGACGTCTGAGCAGTACTTC.

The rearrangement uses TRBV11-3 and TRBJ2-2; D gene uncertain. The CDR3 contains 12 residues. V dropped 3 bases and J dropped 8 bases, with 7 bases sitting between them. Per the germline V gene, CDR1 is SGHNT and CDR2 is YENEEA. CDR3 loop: CASSFLGGELFF. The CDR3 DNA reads TGTGCCAGCAGCTTCTTGGGTGGGGAGCTGTTTTTT.

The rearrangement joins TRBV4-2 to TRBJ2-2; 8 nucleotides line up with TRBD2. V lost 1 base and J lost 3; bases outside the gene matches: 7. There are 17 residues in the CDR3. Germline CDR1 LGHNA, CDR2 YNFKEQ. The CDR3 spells CASSQGIAGFHTGELFF. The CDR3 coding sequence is TGTGCCAGCAGCCAAGGAATAGCGGGGTTTCACACCGGGGAGCTGTTTTTT.

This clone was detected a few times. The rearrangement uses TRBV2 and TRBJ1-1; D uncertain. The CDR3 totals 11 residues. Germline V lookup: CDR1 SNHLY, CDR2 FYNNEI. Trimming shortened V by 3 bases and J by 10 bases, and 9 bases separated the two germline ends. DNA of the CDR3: TGTGCCAGCAGTGAGTTCCGTGGAGCTTTCTTT. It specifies CASSEFRGAFF.

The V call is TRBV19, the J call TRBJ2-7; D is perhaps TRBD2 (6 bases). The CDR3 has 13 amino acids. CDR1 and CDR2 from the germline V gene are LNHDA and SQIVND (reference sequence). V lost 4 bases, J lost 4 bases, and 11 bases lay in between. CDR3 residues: CASSTGRGYEQYF. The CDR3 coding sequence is TGTGCCAGTAGTACCGGGAGAGGGTACGAGCAGTACTTC.